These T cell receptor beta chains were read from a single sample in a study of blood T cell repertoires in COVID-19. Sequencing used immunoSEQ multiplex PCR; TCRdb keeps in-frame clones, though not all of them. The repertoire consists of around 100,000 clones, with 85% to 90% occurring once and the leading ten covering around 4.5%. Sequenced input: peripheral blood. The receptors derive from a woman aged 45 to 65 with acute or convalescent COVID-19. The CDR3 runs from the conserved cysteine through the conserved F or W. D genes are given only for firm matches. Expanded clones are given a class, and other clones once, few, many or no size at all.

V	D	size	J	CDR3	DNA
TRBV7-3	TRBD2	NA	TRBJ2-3	CASTPGGRTDTQYF	TGTGCCAGCACCCCGGGGGGGAGAACAGATACGCAGTATTTT
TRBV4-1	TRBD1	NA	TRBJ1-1	CASSPQGGRAEAFF	TGCGCCAGCAGCCCCCAGGGGGGTCGAGCTGAAGCTTTCTTT
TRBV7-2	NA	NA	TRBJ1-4	CASSLVAGSWEKLFF	TGTGCCAGCAGCTTAGTCGCAGGTTCATGGGAAAAACTGTTTTTT
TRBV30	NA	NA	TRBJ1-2	CAWSLHSGGYTF	TGTGCCTGGAGCCTACATTCGGGGGGCTACACCTTC
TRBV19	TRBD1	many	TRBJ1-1	CASTPSGTGGTEAFF	TGTGCCAGTACCCCTTCCGGGACAGGGGGCACTGAAGCTTTCTTT
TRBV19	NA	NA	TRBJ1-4	CASSIGAGRGSNEKLFF	TGTGCCAGTAGTATCGGTGCGGGAAGAGGGTCTAATGAAAAACTGTTTTTT
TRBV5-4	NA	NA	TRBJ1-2	CASSLAGDMVYGYTF	TGTGCCAGCAGCTTGGCCGGGGACATGGTCTATGGCTACACCTTC
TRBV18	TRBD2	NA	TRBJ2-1	CASSTSGGYNEQFF	TGTGCCAGCTCAACTAGCGGGGGCTACAATGAGCAGTTCTTC
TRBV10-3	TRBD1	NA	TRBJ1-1	CASTRDRGLNTEAFF	TGTGCCTCCACCCGGGACAGGGGGCTGAACACTGAAGCTTTCTTT
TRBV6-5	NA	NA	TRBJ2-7	CASSPGTNHEQYF	TGTGCCAGCAGTCCTGGGACAAACCACGAGCAGTACTTC
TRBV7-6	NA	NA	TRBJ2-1	CASSLDVAAVDEQFF	TGTGCCAGCAGCTTAGATGTTGCGGCGGTGGATGAGCAGTTCTTC
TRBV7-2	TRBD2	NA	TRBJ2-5	CASSLASSGGLETQYF	TGTGCCAGCAGCTTAGCGTCTAGCGGGGGTTTAGAGACCCAGTACTTC
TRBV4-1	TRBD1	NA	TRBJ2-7	CASSLGDRAYEQYF	TGCGCCAGCAGCCTGGGGGACAGGGCTTACGAGCAGTACTTC
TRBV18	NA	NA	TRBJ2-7	CASSLAGGYEQYF	TGTGCCAGCTCACTTGCTGGCGGCTACGAGCAGTACTTC
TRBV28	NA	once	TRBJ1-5	CASSLLAGMDNQPQHF	TGTGCCAGCAGTTTATTGGCAGGGATGGACAATCAGCCCCAGCATTTT
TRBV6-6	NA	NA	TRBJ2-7	CASSPTAYEQYF	TGTGCCAGCAGCCCGACAGCCTACGAGCAGTACTTC
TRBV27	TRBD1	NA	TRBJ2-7	CASSLTGNSEQYF	TGTGCCAGCAGTCTGACAGGGAACTCCGAGCAGTACTTC
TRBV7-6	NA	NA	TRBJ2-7	CASSSGLVMDEQYF	TGTGCCAGCAGCTCCGGACTCGTTATGGACGAGCAGTACTTC
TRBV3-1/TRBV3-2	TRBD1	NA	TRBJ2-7	CASSQVGTGDSYEQYF	TGTGCCAGCAGCCAAGTAGGGACAGGAGATTCCTACGAGCAGTACTTC
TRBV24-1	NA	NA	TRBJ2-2	CATSSGTWNTGELFF	TGTGCCACCAGTTCCGGGACATGGAACACCGGGGAGCTGTTTTTT
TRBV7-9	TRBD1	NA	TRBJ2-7	CASSQITGGLGSEQYF	TGTGCCAGCAGCCAAATTACAGGGGGCTTAGGTAGTGAGCAGTACTTC
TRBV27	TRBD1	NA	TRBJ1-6	CASSPGTGRNSPLHF	TGTGCCAGCAGTCCGGGGACAGGGAGGAATTCACCCCTCCACTTT
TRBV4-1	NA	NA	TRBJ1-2	CASSQEGSGGSGYTF	TGCGCCAGCAGCCAAGAGGGCTCTGGGGGGTCAGGCTACACCTTC
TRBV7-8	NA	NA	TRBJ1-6	CASTHRTSNSPLHF	TGTGCCAGCACCCACCGGACATCCAATTCACCCCTCCACTTT
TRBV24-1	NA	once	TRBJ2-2	CATTDRRTGELFF	TGTGCCACCACCGACAGGAGGACCGGGGAGCTGTTTTTT
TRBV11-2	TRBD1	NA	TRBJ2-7	CASSLPSGTGRDEQYF	TGTGCCAGCAGCCTACCATCGGGGACAGGGAGGGACGAGCAGTACTTC
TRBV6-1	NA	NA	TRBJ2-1	CASSELGAGMFF	TGTGCCAGCAGTGAACTGGGGGCCGGTATGTTCTTC
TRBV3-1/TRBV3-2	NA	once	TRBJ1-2	CASSQGQATYGYTF	TGTGCCAGCAGCCAAGGACAGGCGACCTATGGCTACACCTTC
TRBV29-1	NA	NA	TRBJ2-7	CSVGSGSYEQYF	TGCAGCGTTGGATCAGGTTCCTACGAGCAGTACTTC